This is a list of T cell receptor beta chains from one sample in a study of T cell responses to AZD1222 COVID-19 vaccine. Repertoires were generated with immunoSEQ multiplex PCR, while TCRdb's copy carries only in-frame clones and drops some. This sample has approximately 150,000 clones, with approximately 90% found just once. The material sequenced was peripheral blood, taken 28 days after the second AZD1222 dose. The receptors were sampled from an adult who received the AZD1222 COVID-19 vaccine. Both conserved end residues are trimmed from each CDR3. D genes are given only for firm matches.

V	D	CDR3
TRBV5-1	.	ASSPLGGVNTEAF
TRBV15	TRBD1	ATSLQGGTGRGTEAF
TRBV7-9	TRBD1	ASSSSDRGVHGYT
TRBV6-4	.	ASSEQASSAEQY
TRBV9	TRBD2	ASSPGVASGRQVIVQF
TRBV7-2	.	ASSPPRGAAF
TRBV5-4	TRBD1	ASSPDRGFNEKLF
TRBV7-9	.	ASSLERSGDSYEQY
TRBV5-8	.	ASSFDYRSG
TRBV9	.	ASSVHRGKLF
TRBV27	TRBD1	ASSPGQRPYEQY
TRBV3-1/TRBV3-2	.	ASSQGPRDSSPLH
TRBV10-2	.	ASSEGRDQPQH
TRBV11-2	TRBD2	ASSPGLAGDNEQF
TRBV7-8	.	ASRPRRAANEKLF
TRBV2	TRBD2	ASSELLAEETQY
TRBV7-3	.	ASSPIKTGTLT
TRBV4-1	TRBD2	ASSQEVAGGPREQF
TRBV5-1	.	ASSLSGLGRIENEQF
TRBV2	TRBD1	ATSPEDRATDTQY
TRBV19	.	ASSIVDSNQPQH
TRBV19	.	ASSMNPHLGEQF
TRBV10-3	.	AISESGRSGNTIY
TRBV7-8	TRBD2	ASSRLAGEGEQF
TRBV2	TRBD1	ASSGDSAGELF
TRBV27	TRBD1	ASSLRQGAGYEQY